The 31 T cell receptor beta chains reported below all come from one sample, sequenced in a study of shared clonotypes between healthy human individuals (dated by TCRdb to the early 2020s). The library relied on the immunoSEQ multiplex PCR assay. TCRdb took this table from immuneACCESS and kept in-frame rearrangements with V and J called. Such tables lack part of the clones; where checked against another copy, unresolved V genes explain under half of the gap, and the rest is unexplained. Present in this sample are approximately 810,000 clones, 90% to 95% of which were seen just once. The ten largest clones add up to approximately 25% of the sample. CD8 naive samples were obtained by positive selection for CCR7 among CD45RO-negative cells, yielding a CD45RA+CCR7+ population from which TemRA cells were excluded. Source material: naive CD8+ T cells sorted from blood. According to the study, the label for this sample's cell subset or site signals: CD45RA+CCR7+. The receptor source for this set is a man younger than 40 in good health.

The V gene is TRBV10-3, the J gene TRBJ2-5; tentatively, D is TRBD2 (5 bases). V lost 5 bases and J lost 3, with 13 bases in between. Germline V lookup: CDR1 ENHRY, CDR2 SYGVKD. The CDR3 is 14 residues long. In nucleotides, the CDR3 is TGTGCCATCAGTTCGGGGAATAGGGAAGAGACCCAGTACTTC. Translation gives CAISSGNREETQYF.

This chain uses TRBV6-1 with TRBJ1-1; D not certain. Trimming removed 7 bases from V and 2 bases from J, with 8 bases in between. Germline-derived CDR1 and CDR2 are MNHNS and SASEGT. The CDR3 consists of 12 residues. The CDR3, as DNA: TGTGCCAGCATCGAGGGAAACACTGAAGCTTTCTTT. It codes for CASIEGNTEAFF.

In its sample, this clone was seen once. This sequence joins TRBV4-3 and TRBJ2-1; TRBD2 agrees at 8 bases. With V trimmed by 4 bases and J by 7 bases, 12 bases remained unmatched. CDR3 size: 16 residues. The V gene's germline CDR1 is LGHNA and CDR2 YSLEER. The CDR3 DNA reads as TGCGCCAGCAGCCCGAAGGCGGGGGGCTCTGGGAATGAGCAGTTCTTC. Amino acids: CASSPKAGGSGNEQFF.

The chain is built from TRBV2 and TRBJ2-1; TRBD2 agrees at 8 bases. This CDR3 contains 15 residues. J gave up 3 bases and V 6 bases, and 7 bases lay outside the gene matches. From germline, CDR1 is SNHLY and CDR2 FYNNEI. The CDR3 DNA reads TGTGCCAGCAGCCAGACGGGGGGGAGCTACAATGAGCAGTTCTTC. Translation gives CASSQTGGSYNEQFF.

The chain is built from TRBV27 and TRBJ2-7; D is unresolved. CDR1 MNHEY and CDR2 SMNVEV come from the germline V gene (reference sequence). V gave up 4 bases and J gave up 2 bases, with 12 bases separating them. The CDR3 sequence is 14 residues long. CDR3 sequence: CASSSVDPTYEQYF. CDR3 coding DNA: TGTGCCAGCAGTTCAGTGGACCCCACCTACGAGCAGTACTTC.

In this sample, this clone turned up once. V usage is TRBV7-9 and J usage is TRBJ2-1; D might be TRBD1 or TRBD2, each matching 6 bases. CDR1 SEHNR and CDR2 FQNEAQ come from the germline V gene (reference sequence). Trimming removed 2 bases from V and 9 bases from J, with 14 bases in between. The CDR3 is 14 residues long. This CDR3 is CASSLSGGDTEQFF. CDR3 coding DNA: TGTGCCAGCAGCTTATCGGGCGGGGACACTGAGCAGTTCTTC. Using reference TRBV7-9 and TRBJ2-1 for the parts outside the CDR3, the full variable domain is DTGVSQNPRHKITKRGQNVTFRCDPISEHNRLYWYRQTLGQGPEFLTYFQNEAQLEKSRLLSDRFSAERPKGSFSTLEIQRTEQGDSAMYLCASSLSGGDTEQFFGPGTRLTVL.

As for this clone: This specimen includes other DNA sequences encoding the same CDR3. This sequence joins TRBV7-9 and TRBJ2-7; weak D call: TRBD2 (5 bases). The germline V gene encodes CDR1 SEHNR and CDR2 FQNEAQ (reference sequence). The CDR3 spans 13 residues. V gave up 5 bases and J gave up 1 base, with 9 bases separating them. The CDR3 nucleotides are TGTGCCAGCAGCCCCGGGGTGTCCTACGAGCAGTACTTC. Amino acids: CASSPGVSYEQYF.

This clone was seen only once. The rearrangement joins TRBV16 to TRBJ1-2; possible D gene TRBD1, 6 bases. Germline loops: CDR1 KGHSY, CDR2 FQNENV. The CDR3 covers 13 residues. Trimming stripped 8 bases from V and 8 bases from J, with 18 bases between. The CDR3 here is CASAILQGDGYTF. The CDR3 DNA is TGTGCCAGCGCGATTTTACAGGGTGACGGCTACACCTTC.

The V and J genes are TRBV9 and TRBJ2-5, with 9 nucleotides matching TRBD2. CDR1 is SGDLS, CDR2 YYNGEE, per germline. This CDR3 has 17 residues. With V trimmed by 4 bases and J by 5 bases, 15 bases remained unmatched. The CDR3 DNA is TGTGCCAGCAGCACCTCGCGGAGCCTAGCGGGGAGGGAGACCCAGTACTTC. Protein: CASSTSRSLAGRETQYF.

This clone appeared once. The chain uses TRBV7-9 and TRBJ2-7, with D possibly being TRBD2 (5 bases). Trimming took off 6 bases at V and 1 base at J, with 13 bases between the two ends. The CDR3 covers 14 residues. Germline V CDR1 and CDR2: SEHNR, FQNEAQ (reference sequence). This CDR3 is CASRINSESYEQYF. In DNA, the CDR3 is TGTGCCAGCAGGATCAATAGCGAGTCCTACGAGCAGTACTTC.

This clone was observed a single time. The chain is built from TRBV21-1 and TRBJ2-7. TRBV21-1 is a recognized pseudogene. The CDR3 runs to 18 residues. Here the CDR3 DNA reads TGTGCCAGCAGCAAATTGCGGGACCCTACCGACAGGATATACGAGCAGTACTTC. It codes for CASSKLRDPTDRIYEQYF.

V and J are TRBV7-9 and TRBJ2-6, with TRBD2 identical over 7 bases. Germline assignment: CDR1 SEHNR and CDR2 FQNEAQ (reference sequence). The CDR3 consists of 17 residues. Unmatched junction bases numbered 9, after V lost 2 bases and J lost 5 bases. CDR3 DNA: TGTGCCAGCAGCTTATCCACTAAGGGACTATGGGCCAACGTCCTGACTTTC. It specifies CASSLSTKGLWANVLTF.

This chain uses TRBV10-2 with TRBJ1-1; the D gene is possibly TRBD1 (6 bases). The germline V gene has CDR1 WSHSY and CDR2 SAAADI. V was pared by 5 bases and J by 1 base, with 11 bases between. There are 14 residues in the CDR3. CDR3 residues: CASSLPGQNTEAFF. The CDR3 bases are TGCGCCAGCAGTCTACCGGGACAGAACACTGAAGCTTTCTTT.

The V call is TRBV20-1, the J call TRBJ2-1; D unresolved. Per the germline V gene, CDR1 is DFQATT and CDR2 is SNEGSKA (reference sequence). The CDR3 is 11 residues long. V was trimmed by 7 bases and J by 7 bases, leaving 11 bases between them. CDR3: CSVTQVNEQFF. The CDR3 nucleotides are TGCAGTGTGACCCAGGTTAATGAGCAGTTCTTC.

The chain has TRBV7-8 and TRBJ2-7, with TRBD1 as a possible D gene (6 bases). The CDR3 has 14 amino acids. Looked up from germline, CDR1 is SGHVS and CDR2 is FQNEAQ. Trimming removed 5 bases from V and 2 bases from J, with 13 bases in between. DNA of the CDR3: TGTGCCAGCAGCCAGGGGTCTTTGACCTACGAGCAGTACTTC. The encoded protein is CASSQGSLTYEQYF.

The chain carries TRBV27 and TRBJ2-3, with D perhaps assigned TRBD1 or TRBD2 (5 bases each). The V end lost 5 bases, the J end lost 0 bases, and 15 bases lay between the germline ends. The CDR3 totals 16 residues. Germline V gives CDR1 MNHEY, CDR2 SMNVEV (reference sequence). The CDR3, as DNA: TGTGCCAGCAGTACCCTCGGGGCCTCTAGCACAGATACGCAGTATTTT. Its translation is CASSTLGASSTDTQYF.

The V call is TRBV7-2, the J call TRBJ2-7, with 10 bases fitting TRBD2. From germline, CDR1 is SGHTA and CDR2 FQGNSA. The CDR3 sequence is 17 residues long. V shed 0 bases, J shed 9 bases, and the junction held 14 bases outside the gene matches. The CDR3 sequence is CASSLALLGLAGVWQYF. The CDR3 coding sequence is TGTGCCAGCAGCTTAGCGCTACTAGGGCTAGCGGGAGTATGGCAGTACTTC.

CDR3: CASSLVAGTYNEQFF. The CDR3, as DNA: TGTGCCAGCAGCTTAGTGGCGGGAACCTACAATGAGCAGTTCTTC. This chain uses TRBV7-9 with TRBJ2-1; the D gene is possibly TRBD2 (6 bases). Germline V gene sequence: CDR1 SEHNR, CDR2 FQNEAQ (reference sequence). This CDR3 has 15 residues. V lost 1 base and J 2 bases, leaving 9 bases between the germline ends.

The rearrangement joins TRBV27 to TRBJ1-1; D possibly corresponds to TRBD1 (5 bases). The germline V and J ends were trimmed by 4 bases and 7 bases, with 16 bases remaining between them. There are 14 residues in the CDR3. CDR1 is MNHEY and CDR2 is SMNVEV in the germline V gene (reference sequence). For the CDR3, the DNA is TGTGCCAGCAGTTCCGGGGGGGGAAAAGTTGAAGCTTTCTTT. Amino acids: CASSSGGGKVEAFF.

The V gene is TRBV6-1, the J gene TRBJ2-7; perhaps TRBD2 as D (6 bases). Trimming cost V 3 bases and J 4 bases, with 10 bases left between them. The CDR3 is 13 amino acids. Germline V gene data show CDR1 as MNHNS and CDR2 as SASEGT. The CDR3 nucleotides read TGTGCCAGCAGTGACGGGAGAGGGTACGAGCAGTACTTC. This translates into CASSDGRGYEQYF.

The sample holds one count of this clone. The CDR3 sequence is CASSQGMTGTGHNEQFF. In nucleotides, the CDR3 is TGCGCCAGCAGCCAAGGGATGACCGGGACAGGGCACAATGAGCAGTTCTTC. The chain is built from TRBV4-3 and TRBJ2-1, with TRBD1 identical over 9 bases. The CDR3 is 17 residues long. CDR1 is LGHNA and CDR2 is YSLEER in the germline V gene. With 1 base clipped from V and 5 bases from J, the junction kept 9 bases outside the gene matches.

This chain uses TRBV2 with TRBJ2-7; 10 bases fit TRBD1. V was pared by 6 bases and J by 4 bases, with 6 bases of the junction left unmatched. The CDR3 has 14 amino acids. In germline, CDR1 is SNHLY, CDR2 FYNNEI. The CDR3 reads CASSLPGQGYEQYF. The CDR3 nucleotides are TGTGCCAGCAGCCTACCGGGACAGGGGTACGAGCAGTACTTC.

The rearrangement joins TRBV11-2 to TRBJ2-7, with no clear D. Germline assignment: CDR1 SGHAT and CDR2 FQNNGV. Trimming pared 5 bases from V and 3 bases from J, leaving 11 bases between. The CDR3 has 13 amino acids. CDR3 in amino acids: CASSPGPDYEQYF. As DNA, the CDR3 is TGTGCCAGCAGCCCCGGGCCGGACTACGAGCAGTACTTC. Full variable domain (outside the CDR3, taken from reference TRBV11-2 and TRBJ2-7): EAGVAQSPRYKIIEKRQSVAFWCNPISGHATLYWYQQILGQGPKLLIQFQNNGVVDDSQLPKDRFSAERLKGVDSTLKIQPAKLEDSAVYLCASSPGPDYEQYFGPGTRLTVT.

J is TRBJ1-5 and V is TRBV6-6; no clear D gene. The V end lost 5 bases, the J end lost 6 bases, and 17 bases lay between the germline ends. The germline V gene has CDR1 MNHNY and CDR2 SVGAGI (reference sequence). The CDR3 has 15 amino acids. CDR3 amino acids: CASSEHGLGFQPQHF. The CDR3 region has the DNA TGTGCCAGCAGTGAGCACGGACTGGGGTTTCAGCCCCAGCATTTT.

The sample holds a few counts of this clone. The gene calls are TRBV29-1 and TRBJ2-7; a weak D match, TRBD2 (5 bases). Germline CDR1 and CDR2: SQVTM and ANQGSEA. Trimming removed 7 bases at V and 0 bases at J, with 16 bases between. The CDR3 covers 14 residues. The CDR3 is CSATTTKSSYEQYF. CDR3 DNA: TGCAGCGCAACGACGACTAAAAGCTCCTACGAGCAGTACTTC.

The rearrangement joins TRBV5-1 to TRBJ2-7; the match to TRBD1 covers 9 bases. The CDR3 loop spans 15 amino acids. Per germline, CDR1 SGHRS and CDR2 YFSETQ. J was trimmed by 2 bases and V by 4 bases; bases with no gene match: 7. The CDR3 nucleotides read TGCGCCAGCAGCCCATCCGGGACAGGGACCTACGAGCAGTACTTC. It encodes CASSPSGTGTYEQYF.

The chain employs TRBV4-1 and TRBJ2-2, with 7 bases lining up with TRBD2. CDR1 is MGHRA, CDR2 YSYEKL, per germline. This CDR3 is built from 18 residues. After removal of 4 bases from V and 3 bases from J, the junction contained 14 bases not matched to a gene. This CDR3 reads CASSPTGGSYSYTGELFF. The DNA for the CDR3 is TGCGCCAGCAGCCCCACGGGGGGAAGTTACTCGTACACCGGGGAGCTGTTTTTT.

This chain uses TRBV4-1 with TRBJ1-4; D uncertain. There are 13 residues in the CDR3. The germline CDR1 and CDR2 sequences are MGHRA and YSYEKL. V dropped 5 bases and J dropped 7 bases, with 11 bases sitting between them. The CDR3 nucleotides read TGCGCCAGCAGCACCATTCACCTTGAAAAACTGTTTTTT. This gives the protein CASSTIHLEKLFF.

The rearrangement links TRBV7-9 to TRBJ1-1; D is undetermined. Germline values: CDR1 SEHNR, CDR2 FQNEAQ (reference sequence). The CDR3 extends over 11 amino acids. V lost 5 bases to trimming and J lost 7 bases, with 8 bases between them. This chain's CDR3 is CASSPAGEAFF. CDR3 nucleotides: TGTGCCAGCAGCCCGGCCGGTGAAGCTTTCTTT.

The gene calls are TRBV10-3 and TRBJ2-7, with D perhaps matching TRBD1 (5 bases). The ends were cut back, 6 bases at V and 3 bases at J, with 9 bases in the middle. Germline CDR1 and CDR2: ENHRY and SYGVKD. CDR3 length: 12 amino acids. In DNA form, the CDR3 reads TGTGCCATCAGCGAGACAGTCTACGAGCAGTACTTC. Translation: CAISETVYEQYF.

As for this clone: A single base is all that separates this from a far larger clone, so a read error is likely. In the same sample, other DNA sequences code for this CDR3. The CDR3 bases are TGTGCCAGCAGGGACATCTCCTACGAGCAGTACTTC. Translation gives CASRDISYEQYF. The V gene is TRBV6-1, the J gene TRBJ2-7, with D possibly TRBD1 on 5 matching bases. The V end lost 6 bases, the J end lost 0 bases, and 6 bases lay between the germline ends. The CDR3 loop spans 12 amino acids. Germline V lookup: CDR1 MNHNS, CDR2 SASEGT.